These 16 T cell receptor beta chains came from one sample sequenced in a study of T-cell memory formation after mild COVID-19. TCRdb reanalysed the 5' RACE reads using MiXCR and keeps one entry per CDR3 protein. Of roughly 610,000 distinct CDR3 sequences in the sample, 17% were seen once. The source material was PBMCs or a T cell subset sorted from them (not recorded which). The receptors stem from an adult woman who had mild COVID-19 (a few samples of this study predate the infection). Cell type and time point are not known.

This clonotype was seen a handful of times. The rearrangement joins TRBV15 to TRBJ2-1, with a tentative D call TRBD2 (6 bases). Trimming stripped 2 bases from V and 8 bases from J, with 16 bases between. CDR1 is LNHNV, CDR2 YYDKDF, per germline (reference sequence). The CDR3 is made up of 15 amino acids. The CDR3: CATSRYPTSSYEQFF. The CDR3 coding sequence is TGTGCCACCAGCAGATACCCGACTAGTTCGTATGAGCAGTTCTTC.

This rearrangement joins TRBV7-2 to TRBJ2-7; unclear D gene. This CDR3 is 14 amino acids long. Trimming left V 1 base short and J 6 bases short, with 13 bases between. Germline CDR1 is SGHTA and CDR2 is FQGNSA. The CDR3 nucleotides read TGTGCCAGCAGCTTAGAGATAAACGGCCCCGAGCAGTACTTC. Amino acids: CASSLEINGPEQYF.

The V and J genes are TRBV5-1 and TRBJ2-1, with 13 bases lining up with TRBD2. J gave up 5 bases and V 3 bases, and 8 bases lay outside the gene matches. There are 17 residues in the CDR3. CDR1 is SGHRS, CDR2 YFSETQ, per germline. The CDR3 reads CASSYRGTSGAHNEQFF. For the CDR3, the DNA is TGCGCCAGCAGCTACCGTGGGACTAGCGGGGCACACAATGAGCAGTTCTTC. The variable domain in full, completed from reference TRBV5-1 and TRBJ2-1, reads KAGVTQTPRYLIKTRGQQVTLSCSPISGHRSVSWYQQTPGQGLQFLFEYFSETQRNKGNFPGRFSGRQFSNSRSEMNVSTLELGDSALYLCASSYRGTSGAHNEQFFGPGTRLTVL.

The chain is built from TRBV10-3 and TRBJ2-1, with D possibly being TRBD1 or TRBD2 (5 bases each). The germline gives CDR1 ENHRY, CDR2 SYGVKD. The CDR3 length is 16 residues. V lost 0 bases, J lost 6 bases, and 15 bases lay in between. In DNA form, the CDR3 reads TGTGCCATCAGTGAGTCGGGGATTCGGGGCCGCAATGAGCAGTTCTTC. It specifies CAISESGIRGRNEQFF.

J is TRBJ2-7 and V is TRBV12-3 or TRBV12-4; 9 bases are shared with TRBD1. This CDR3 region has 14 residues. V was clipped by 4 bases and J by 6 bases; unmatched bases: 7. The CDR3 coding sequence is TGTGCCAGCAGTTCCGGGACAGGGAAGGGCGAGCAGTACTTC. Protein sequence: CASSSGTGKGEQYF.

This chain connects TRBV7-2 to TRBJ1-2; 7 nucleotides agree with TRBD1. The CDR3 spans 15 residues. Germline V lookup: CDR1 SGHTA, CDR2 FQGNSA. J was trimmed by 2 bases and V by 3 bases; bases with no gene match: 6. The CDR3 reads CASSFHGQENYGYTF. CDR3 sequence (DNA): TGTGCCAGCAGCTTTCATGGACAGGAAAACTATGGCTACACCTTC.

Only a few counts were recorded for this clonotype. The chain joins TRBV7-9 to TRBJ1-1; D unresolved. The CDR3 runs 12 residues. Trimming shortened V by 5 bases and J by 5 bases, and 9 bases separated the two germline ends. Germline lookup yields CDR1 SEHNR and CDR2 FQNEAQ (reference sequence). The CDR3 DNA reads as TGTGCCAGCAGCGGGATAAGGACTGAAGCTTTCTTT. This translates into CASSGIRTEAFF.

V usage is TRBV20-1 and J usage is TRBJ2-1; 14 nucleotides match TRBD2. The V gene's germline CDR1 is DFQATT and CDR2 SNEGSKA (reference sequence). V lost 3 bases, J lost 8 bases, and 9 bases stayed unmatched. The CDR3 sequence is 16 residues long. CDR3 in DNA: TGCAGTGCTAGTATGAGACTAGCGGGGGGGATCGATGAGCAGTTCTTC. Its translation: CSASMRLAGGIDEQFF.

This rearrangement joins TRBV21-1 to TRBJ2-7; the D call TRBD2 from the table was never checked on the DNA. TRBV21-1 is a pseudogene locus. The CDR3 spans 19 residues. The CDR3: CASSKTGTSGSRALYEQYF. CDR3 bases: TGTGCCAGCAGCAAGACCGGGACTAGCGGGAGTAGGGCACTCTACGAGCAGTACTTC.

The chain uses TRBV12-3 or TRBV12-4 and TRBJ2-7; 9 nucleotides line up with TRBD1. CDR3 length: 15 amino acids. Losses at the gene ends were 7 bases for V and 3 bases for J; bases not matched to a gene: 10. CDR3 residues: CASTGVGQGDYEQYF. The CDR3 DNA is TGTGCCAGCACCGGGGTGGGACAGGGAGACTACGAGCAGTACTTC.

In this sample, this clonotype turned up a few times. This chain connects TRBV5-1 to TRBJ2-3; 7 bases map to TRBD1. The CDR3 sequence is 16 residues long. Germline CDR1 SGHRS, CDR2 YFSETQ. V dropped 3 bases and J dropped 0; count of bases not matched to a gene: 7. In DNA form, the CDR3 reads TGCGCCAGCAGCTGGGGACAGATACCTAGCACAGATACGCAGTATTTT. Encoded protein: CASSWGQIPSTDTQYF.

This clonotype was recorded a few times. This chain joins TRBV25-1 and TRBJ1-1, with no clear D. The V gene lost 6 bases and the J gene lost 6 bases, with 14 bases spanning the gap. The CDR3 loop spans 13 amino acids. CDR1 is MGHDK, CDR2 SYGVNS, per germline. CDR3 sequence reads: CASRQWQDAEAFF. The CDR3 DNA follows: TGTGCCAGCAGGCAGTGGCAGGACGCTGAAGCTTTCTTT.

In this sample, this clonotype turned up many times. The rearrangement joins TRBV10-3 to TRBJ1-5; 8 bases map to TRBD1. The CDR3 extends over 14 amino acids. CDR1 and CDR2 (germline): ENHRY, SYGVKD. V gave up 10 bases and J gave up 4 bases; unmatched junction bases: 9. The CDR3 nucleotides are TGTGCCAGCTCCGGACAGGGCGGGAATCAGCCCCAGCATTTT. Residues: CASSGQGGNQPQHF.

The rearrangement joins TRBV5-1 to TRBJ2-1, with no clear D. Trimming stripped 1 base from V and 7 bases from J, with 15 bases between. Germline CDR1 SGHRS, CDR2 YFSETQ. This CDR3 has 15 residues. This CDR3 reads CASSLYSAIGNEQFF. The CDR3 bases are TGCGCCAGCAGCTTGTACAGTGCCATTGGGAATGAGCAGTTCTTC.

The CDR3 DNA reads as TGTGCCAGCAGCTTACACGGGACTAGCGGGGTGCAGGGAGATACGCAGTATTTT. The encoded protein is CASSLHGTSGVQGDTQYF. This chain connects TRBV7-3 to TRBJ2-3; TRBD2 agrees at 13 bases. The ends lost 2 bases at V and 5 bases at J; junction bases unmatched: 10. The germline V gene has CDR1 SGHTA and CDR2 FQGTGA. The CDR3 length is 18 residues. The full variable domain, its missing parts supplied by reference TRBV7-3 and TRBJ2-3, is GAGVSQTPSNKVTEKGKYVELRCDPISGHTALYWYRQSLGQGPEFLIYFQGTGAADDSGLPNDRFFAVRPEGSVSTLKIQRTERGDSAVYLCASSLHGTSGVQGDTQYFGPGTRLTVL.

Ten or more counts support this clonotype. The J gene is TRBJ1-1, the V gene TRBV7-8; D is undetermined. The V end lost 6 bases, the J end lost 4 bases, and 21 bases lay between the germline ends. Germline CDR1 and CDR2: SGHVS and FQNEAQ. The length of the CDR3 is 16 residues. CDR3 in amino acids: CASSERVASRGTEAFF. The CDR3 DNA sequence: TGTGCCAGCAGTGAGAGAGTCGCATCTCGGGGCACTGAAGCTTTCTTT.